This T cell receptor (beta chain) was observed in a study of blood T cell repertoires in COVID-19. V shed 6 bases and J 0 bases; nucleotides not matched to a gene: 7. Looked up from germline, CDR1 is ENHRY and CDR2 is SYGVKD. This CDR3 has 15 amino acids. The repertoire was sequenced with immunoSEQ multiplex PCR; TCRdb's copy has only in-frame clones and lacks some. The sample records about 210,000 clones, 81% being singletons. Categorization into cohorts depended on clinical history that participants reported. The rearrangement uses TRBV10-3 and TRBJ2-7; 8 nucleotides align to TRBD2. This sequence originates from a woman aged 45 to 65 with acute COVID-19. The sample comprised PBMCs or T cells enriched from blood (not recorded which). The CDR3 sequence is CAISDPGTSSYEQYF. CDR3 bases: TGTGCCATCAGCGATCCCGGGACTAGCTCCTACGAGCAGTACTTC.